This TCR beta chain was identified in a study of human versus mouse CDR3 diversity and MHC coevolution listed by TCRdb under 2017. Broadly, across the study: The immunoSEQ assay was reported to detect one in 200,000 T cells and to minimize amplification bias from multiplex PCR. Three healthy volunteer blood donors were included in the human cohort, with one aged 30 to 40, one aged 40 to 49 and one aged 60 to 70 at collection. Valid reads per sample ranged from roughly 5.5 x 10^6 to 1.8 x 10^7 across mouse and human samples. As a reference point for TCR selection on multiple MHC II alleles, the study used human naive CD4 T cell repertoires and compared them against human-TCR-locus transgenic mice that have a single MHC II.

From the germline V gene, CDR1 is SGHTA and CDR2 is FQGTGA. Here V drops 2 bases and J drops 7 bases, and the junction holds 6 bases not matched to any gene. Measured from the cysteine to the phenylalanine, the CDR3 is 15 residues long. CDR3 DNA is the only sequence kept; it has 45 bases, read in frame from the first base. Genomic DNA was extracted from the sorted cells using the QIAGEN blood and tissue kit and was quantified on a NanoDrop 1000. Deep sequencing and quantification of TCR alpha and beta chains were performed on the immunoSEQ platform by multiplex PCR of genomic DNA. Concerning the study's data processing: Annotation of the TCR sequences relied on IMGT gene and region definitions. Out-of-frame rearrangements were taken as a proxy for the preselection repertoire and were compared with in-frame clonotypes. The iCHAO1 estimator supplied with the immunoSEQ platform was used to estimate repertoire size. A Gini index, which is based on the Lorenz curve, was applied to in-frame amino acid clonotypes to measure clonal inequality. The intersect function of the R package tcR was used to count shared clonotypes, and the Jaccard index was used to score similarity. Frequencies of V, J and V-J usage were subjected to principal component analysis with the R prcomp function, without normalization. As stored in TCRdb, this immuneACCESS dataset retains in-frame rearrangements with V and J assigned. A fraction of the clones does not appear; measured against another copy, unresolved V genes explain less than half of the discrepancy, and the remainder lacks a known reason. V and J calls and clone size come straight from that table; D and trimming were deduced from the DNA. Counted in this sample were about 81,000 clones; approximately 92% of them appeared once. The ten biggest clones cover 1.1% to 1.5% of the sample.

Fluorescence-activated cell sorting was used to pull naive CD4 T cells, meaning cells that were CD45RO-negative and CD62L-positive, out of the PBMCs. Approximately 50 ml of fresh peripheral blood was collected from each donor, and PBMCs were isolated by Ficoll density centrifugation. Cells were sorted on a FACSAria III instrument, and every sample had a purity above 85%. What the study reported, not specific to this receptor: On average, humans had more CDR3 deletions and insertions than mice did, pointing to greater exonuclease and TdT activity. The lowest clonal inequality scores among all compared groups were observed in most of the three human donors. Because human T cells were selected on six or seven MHC II alleles, repertoire diversity was not considered directly comparable between humans and mice. According to iCHAO1 estimates, humans had the largest TCR beta repertoire, 1.5 million to 2 million clonotypes, which was attributed likely to selection by multiple MHC II molecules.

Points on this clone: What this receptor recognizes is not known. No quality values exist for individual bases; no much larger clone is one base distant.

The clonotype was recovered from a person aged 30 to 70 in good health. The rearrangement joined TRBV7-3 to TRBJ2-1, and 9 bases in between align with TRBD2. Material for sequencing was naive CD4+ T cells from blood. The label giving this sample's cell subset or site can be read as: CD45RO-negative CD62L-positive naive CD4 T cells. This receptor has the CDR3 CASSLAGGVLNEQFF. DNA sequence: TGTGCCAGCAGCTTAGCGGGGGGGGTATTGAATGAGCAGTTCTTC.